A single T cell receptor beta chain is shown here with its context. Its antigen is as yet unknown. These data come from a study of PD-1 blockade in classical Hodgkin lymphoma. Regarding the study as a whole: Sources of repertoire differences remain undefined, possibly disease activity or prior therapy. By C4D1, diversity of CD4+ TCRs had risen significantly, whereas that of CD8+ TCRs had not. Before treatment, TCR diversity in newly diagnosed patients was reportedly lower than in healthy donors. Before treatment, complete responders showed about the same diversity as newly diagnosed patients.

The CDR3 contains 17 residues. V was trimmed by 5 bases and J by 0 bases, leaving 17 bases between them. From germline, CDR1 is SGHTA and CDR2 FQGNSA. Libraries were prepared by immunoSEQ multiplex PCR; TCRdb keeps only in-frame clonotypes and omits some of them. Among about 50,000 clones, 85% to 90% were seen once, and the ten largest hold over 11%. Time point meaning: cycle 4 day 1 (C4D1), after 6 weeks of nivolumab. Each patient relapsed following autologous stem cell transplantation, and prior brentuximab vedotin exposure differed. The V gene is TRBV7-2, the J gene TRBJ2-1; the D gene is possibly TRBD2 (6 bases). The sequencing used peripheral blood mononuclear cells (PBMCs), collected before the fourth cycle of nivolumab. This TCR came from a human donor with classical Hodgkin lymphoma. CDR3 coding DNA: TGTGCCAGCAGCAAGAGGACTGGCGGGAACTCCTACAATGAGCAGTTCTTC. Its translation is CASSKRTGGNSYNEQFF.